The 6 T cell receptor beta chains given below trace back to one sample, sequenced in a study of cytomegalovirus exposure and HLA in healthy donors. Sequencing used immunoSEQ multiplex PCR; TCRdb keeps in-frame clones, though not all of them. The sample holds 150,000 to 200,000 clones, roughly three quarters seen once. Sequencing was carried out using PBMCs. Source of these receptors: a woman in her thirties in good health and CMV-seronegative.

The chain combines TRBV5-6 with TRBJ1-3; D ambiguous. CDR3 length equals 14 residues. V was shortened by 2 bases and J by 1 base, with 7 bases between the two germline ends. In germline, CDR1 is SGHDT, CDR2 YYEEEE. The CDR3 sequence: CASSFGDSGNTIYF. In DNA form, the CDR3 reads TGTGCCAGCAGCTTCGGGGATTCTGGAAACACCATATATTTT.

The genes are TRBV6-4 and TRBJ1-2; no firm D call. Germline V lookup: CDR1 MRHNA, CDR2 SNTAGT. The ends were cut back, 2 bases at V and 8 bases at J, with 3 bases in the middle. This CDR3 region has 10 residues. The CDR3 spells CASSDEGYTF. The CDR3 DNA reads TGTGCCAGCAGTGACGAGGGCTACACCTTC.

The chain has TRBV6-5 and TRBJ1-1; a weak D match, TRBD1 (6 bases). V lost 8 bases and J 5 bases, leaving 18 bases between the germline ends. The CDR3 loop spans 14 amino acids. CDR1 is MNHEY and CDR2 is SVGAGI in the germline V gene. In DNA, the CDR3 is TGTGCCAGCCACTCGAGACAGGTGGGGACTGAAGCTTTCTTT. This sequence encodes CASHSRQVGTEAFF.

The chain carries TRBV30 and TRBJ2-1, with 9 bases lining up with TRBD2. Germline CDR1 GTSNPN, CDR2 SVGIG (reference sequence). The CDR3 has 14 residues. V was pared by 5 bases and J by 1 base, with 3 bases of the junction left unmatched. CDR3 sequence: CAWAGGGSYNEQFF. CDR3 nucleotide sequence: TGTGCCTGGGCGGGAGGGGGGTCCTACAATGAGCAGTTCTTC.

This clone has a single count. The chain recombines TRBV5-6 with TRBJ2-7; D unclear. This CDR3 is 11 amino acids long. Trimming removed 5 bases from V and 3 bases from J, with 6 bases in between. CDR1 is SGHDT, CDR2 YYEEEE, per germline. Here the CDR3 reads CASSNYYEQYF. DNA for the CDR3: TGTGCCAGCAGTAACTACTACGAGCAGTACTTC. Using reference TRBV5-6 and TRBJ2-7 for the parts outside the CDR3, the full variable domain is DAGVTQSPTHLIKTRGQQVTLRCSPKSGHDTVSWYQQALGQGPQFIFQYYEEEERQRGNFPDRFSGHQFPNYSSELNVNALLLGDSALYLCASSNYYEQYFGPGTRLTVT.

This chain joins TRBV6-1 and TRBJ2-7; 10 bases agree with TRBD1. Germline-derived CDR1 and CDR2 are MNHNS and SASEGT. After removal of 4 bases from V and 0 bases from J, the junction contained 6 bases not matched to a gene. CDR3 size: 16 residues. In DNA, the CDR3 is TGTGCCAGCAGTGCCCGACAGGGGGCCCCCTCCTACGAGCAGTACTTC. Encoded protein: CASSARQGAPSYEQYF.